The T cell receptor beta chain described here comes from a study of identical twins. This clonotype was observed a few times. Its antigen is as yet unknown. TCRdb re-derived calls from the 5' RACE reads in MiXCR, one entry per CDR3 protein. Of approximately 670,000 distinct CDR3 sequences in the sample, less than 7% were seen once. This CDR3 has 12 amino acids. Germline V CDR1 and CDR2: MNHEY, SVGEGT. Trimming shortened V by 7 bases and J by 6 bases, and 13 bases separated the two germline ends. General study points: The same donors were not followed; conclusions instead depended on cross-sectional statistical analysis. One should note that invariant MAIT and iNKT cells could partly confound zero-insertion analyses.

Sample: naive T cells sorted from blood. The clonotype comes from a man between 18 and 29 years old in good health. The gene calls are TRBV6-2 or TRBV6-3 and TRBJ2-7; tentatively, D is TRBD2 (6 bases). As DNA, the CDR3 is TGTGCCAGCACCTCGGGGGTCGTCGAGCAGTACTTC. Residues: CASTSGVVEQYF.